This T cell receptor beta chain was retrieved from a study of cytomegalovirus exposure and HLA in healthy donors. On this clone itself: Its antigen is unknown.

General study findings and limits: Productive status was seen about 90% or about 30% of the time for most TCR beta V segments in an earlier analysis. Analyzed later, association rates of TCRs varied across HLA loci, with DRB1 most and HLA-C fewest.

Primers for the PCR totalled 60 Vbeta and 13 Jbeta. Sequencing was performed with immunoSEQ multiplex PCR; in TCRdb, only in-frame clones are kept and a portion is missing. The repertoire consists of approximately 180,000 clones, with around 81% occurring once and the leading ten covering 2% to 2.5%. Sequences were obtained from PBMCs. The TCR was taken from a woman in her thirties in good health and CMV-seronegative.

DNA for the CDR3: TGTGCCAGCTCACCCTGGACTAGCGGGGGAGCTAGCACAGATACGCAGTATTTT. Translated: CASSPWTSGGASTDTQYF. The chain links TRBV18 to TRBJ2-3; TRBD2 matches at 13 bases. The CDR3 runs 18 residues. Germline assignment: CDR1 KGHSH and CDR2 LQKENI. With V trimmed by 3 bases and J by 0 bases, 6 bases remained unmatched.